A single T cell receptor (beta chain) is shown here with its context. These data originate in a study of blood T cell repertoires in COVID-19. Study-wide context: Spain, Italy and the United States supplied samples that represented acute and convalescent COVID-19.

Clones were sequenced by immunoSEQ multiplex PCR, and TCRdb holds only the in-frame ones, with some missing. The table records about 170,000 clones, approximately 80% of them present only once. Per germline, CDR1 GTSNPN and CDR2 SVGIG (reference sequence). Germline trimming cut 5 bases from V and 3 bases from J; bases unmatched to any gene: 5. There are 14 residues in the CDR3. The source is a woman in her 40s with COVID-19, enrolled during active disease. The chain joins TRBV30 to TRBJ2-3, with 10 bases lining up with TRBD1. The sample comprised peripheral blood. The CDR3 coding sequence is TGTGCCTGGGTGACAGGGGGCGAAACAGATACGCAGTATTTT. Its protein product is CAWVTGGETDTQYF.